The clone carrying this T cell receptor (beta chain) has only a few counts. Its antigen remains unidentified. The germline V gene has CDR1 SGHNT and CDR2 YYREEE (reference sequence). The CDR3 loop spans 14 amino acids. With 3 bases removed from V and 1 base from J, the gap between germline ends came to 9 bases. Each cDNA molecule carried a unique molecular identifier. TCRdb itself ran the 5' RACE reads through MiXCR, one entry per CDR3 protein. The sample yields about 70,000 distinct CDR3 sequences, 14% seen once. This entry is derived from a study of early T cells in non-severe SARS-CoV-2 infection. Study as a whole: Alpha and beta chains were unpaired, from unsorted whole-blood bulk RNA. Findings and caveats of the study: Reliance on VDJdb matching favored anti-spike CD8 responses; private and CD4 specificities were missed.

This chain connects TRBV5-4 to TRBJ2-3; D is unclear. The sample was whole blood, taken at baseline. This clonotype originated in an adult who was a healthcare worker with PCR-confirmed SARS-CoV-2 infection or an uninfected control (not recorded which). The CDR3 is CASSSGLRTDTQYF. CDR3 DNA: TGTGCCAGCAGCTCCGGCCTCCGCACAGATACGCAGTATTTT.